Presented here are 27 T cell receptor beta chains from one specimen sequenced in a study of cytomegalovirus exposure and HLA in healthy donors (dated 2017 in TCRdb). Preparation of the library involved the immunoSEQ multiplex PCR assay. A mixture of 60 forward primers for TCR Vbeta segments and 13 reverse primers for TCR Jbeta segments was used in the multiplex PCR. Imported from immuneACCESS, the table was reduced by TCRdb to in-frame sequences with V and J called. These copies leave out some clones; in studies compared against another copy, an unresolved V gene accounts for under half, and the cause of the remainder is not known. This sample gives about 140,000 clones in total; around 80% of them show up just once. The ten largest clones take up around 5% of the sample. The sequencing input was PBMCs. These receptor sequences come from a man aged 30 to 45 in good health.

About this clone itself: Other DNA sequences within the sample encode an identical CDR3. J is TRBJ2-2 and V is TRBV5-1; maybe TRBD2 (5 bases). V lost 0 bases and J 1 base, leaving 10 bases between the germline ends. This CDR3 comprises 16 residues. Germline V gene lookup returns CDR1 SGHRS and CDR2 YFSETQ. CDR3 region: CASSLGLAGNTGELFF. For the CDR3, the DNA is TGCGCCAGCAGCTTGGGGCTAGCTGGGAACACCGGGGAGCTGTTTTTT.

The chain is built from TRBV7-9 and TRBJ2-7, with TRBD2 identical over 9 bases. With V trimmed by 5 bases and J by 3 bases, 20 bases remained unmatched. The CDR3 contains 19 residues. Germline assignment: CDR1 SEHNR and CDR2 FQNEAQ (reference sequence). CDR3: CASSPHGGGREGHHYEQYF. CDR3 nucleotide sequence: TGTGCCAGCAGCCCTCATGGGGGTGGGCGGGAGGGGCACCACTACGAGCAGTACTTC.

This clone was found a few times. The genes are TRBV5-6 and TRBJ2-4; TRBD2 aligns across 7 bases. The V and J ends lost 3 bases and 2 bases, in that order; junction bases with no gene match: 2. CDR1 is SGHDT and CDR2 is YYEEEE in the germline V gene. The CDR3 sequence is 14 residues long. Written as DNA, the CDR3 is TGTGCCAGCAGCTGGGGGGGGACCAAAAACATTCAGTACTTC. Translation gives CASSWGGTKNIQYF. Full variable domain (rest looked up from reference TRBV5-6 and TRBJ2-4): DAGVTQSPTHLIKTRGQQVTLRCSPKSGHDTVSWYQQALGQGPQFIFQYYEEEERQRGNFPDRFSGHQFPNYSSELNVNALLLGDSALYLCASSWGGTKNIQYFGAGTRLSVL.

This chain uses TRBV6-1 with TRBJ2-7; 9 nucleotides agree with TRBD1. The CDR3 is 14 residues long. The V gene end was trimmed by 5 bases and the J gene end by 2 bases; junction bases not matched to a gene: 4. Germline CDR1 is MNHNS and CDR2 is SASEGT. This CDR3 is CASSRTGATYEQYF. CDR3 in DNA: TGTGCCAGCAGTCGGACAGGGGCAACCTACGAGCAGTACTTC.

The V and J genes are TRBV7-2 and TRBJ2-2; possible D gene TRBD2, 6 bases. This CDR3 has 14 amino acids. V was clipped by 6 bases and J by 6 bases, with 14 bases between them. Germline CDR1 SGHTA, CDR2 FQGNSA. CDR3 sequence (DNA): TGTGCCAGCAGTTTTGGGGGGAGCGCCGGGGAGCTGTTTTTT. It translates to CASSFGGSAGELFF.

This rearrangement joins TRBV13 to TRBJ2-1; no firm D call. CDR3 length: 13 amino acids. The ends were cut back, 1 base at V and 10 bases at J, with 11 bases in the middle. CDR1 PRHDT and CDR2 FYEKMQ come from the germline V gene (reference sequence). CDR3 residues: CASSLVLSVEQFF. The CDR3 region has the DNA TGTGCCAGCAGCTTAGTACTATCCGTCGAGCAGTTCTTC.

In DNA form, the CDR3 reads TGTGCCAGCAGCCCCCAGGGACTAGCGGGGAGGGCTAATGAGCAGTTCTTC. Its translation: CASSPQGLAGRANEQFF. V usage is TRBV11-1 and J usage is TRBJ2-1; 13 bases fit TRBD2. Germline CDR1 SGHAT, CDR2 FQDESV (reference sequence). The trim removed 5 bases at V and 7 bases at J, leaving 11 bases unmatched. CDR3 length: 17 residues.

The rearrangement joins TRBV6-1 to TRBJ1-5; D is unclear. Trimming shortened V by 2 bases and J by 1 base, and 12 bases separated the two germline ends. Germline CDR1 is MNHNS and CDR2 is SASEGT. The CDR3 consists of 16 residues. In nucleotides, the CDR3 is TGTGCCAGCAGTGAAAGAGGGTCGCGGAGCAATCAGCCCCAGCATTTT. It encodes CASSERGSRSNQPQHF.

This clone has more than one count but fewer than ten. The chain combines TRBV4-1 with TRBJ2-3, with 11 bases lining up with TRBD2. Trimming took 3 bases from V and 6 from J; bases not matched to a gene: 8. This CDR3 comprises 16 residues. CDR1 is MGHRA, CDR2 YSYEKL, per germline. This CDR3 is CASSHPLAGATDTQYF. The CDR3 region has the DNA TGCGCCAGCAGCCACCCACTAGCGGGAGCAACGGATACGCAGTATTTT.

This clone was picked up a small number of times. The chain joins TRBV27 to TRBJ2-4, with 7 bases identical to TRBD2. Trimming took 4 bases from V and 1 from J; bases not matched to a gene: 4. The germline gives CDR1 MNHEY, CDR2 SMNVEV (reference sequence). CDR3 size: 15 residues. CDR3 in amino acids: CASSYPGGAKNIQYF. The CDR3 DNA is TGTGCCAGCAGTTACCCCGGGGGGGCCAAAAACATTCAGTACTTC.

The chain joins TRBV19 to TRBJ2-7, with 7 bases lining up with TRBD2. V lost 3 bases to trimming and J lost 1 base; unmatched junction nucleotides: 6. The length of the CDR3 is 15 residues. From germline, CDR1 is LNHDA and CDR2 SQIVND (reference sequence). CDR3 sequence (DNA): TGTGCCAGTAGTATGGCGGGAGTCGAATCCTACGAGCAGTACTTC. Translating gives CASSMAGVESYEQYF. The full variable domain, completed using reference TRBV19 and TRBJ2-7, is DGGITQSPKYLFRKEGQNVTLSCEQNLNHDAMYWYRQDPGQGLRLIYYSQIVNDFQKGDIAEGYSVSREKKESFPLTVTSAQKNPTAFYLCASSMAGVESYEQYFGPGTRLTVT.

The chain links TRBV7-8 to TRBJ2-3; TRBD2 matches at 9 bases. Germline trimming cut 0 bases from V and 3 bases from J; bases unmatched to any gene: 4. CDR1 and CDR2 from the germline V gene are SGHVS and FQNEAQ. This CDR3 has 16 amino acids. CDR3 DNA sequence: TGTGCCAGCAGCTTAGCGGGCGGGAGGGGAACAGATACGCAGTATTTT. Translated: CASSLAGGRGTDTQYF.

V and J are TRBV30 and TRBJ1-2; unclear D gene. Trimming took off 7 bases at V and 2 bases at J, with 14 bases between the two ends. CDR3 length: 13 residues. Germline V gene lookup returns CDR1 GTSNPN and CDR2 SVGIG (reference sequence). CDR3 coding DNA: TGTGCCTCGCCTCGGTCAGCGAACTATGGCTACACCTTC. Amino acids: CASPRSANYGYTF.

The rearrangement joins TRBV29-1 to TRBJ2-7; TRBD2 aligns across 10 bases. This CDR3 comprises 12 residues. Unmatched junction bases numbered 3, after V lost 7 bases and J lost 3 bases. Germline loops: CDR1 SQVTM, CDR2 ANQGSEA. The CDR3 loop is CSALAGLYEQYF. Written as DNA, the CDR3 is TGCAGCGCACTAGCGGGGCTCTACGAGCAGTACTTC.

This clone was seen only a few times. This chain uses TRBV11-3 with TRBJ1-1; 8 bases fit TRBD1. V dropped 5 bases and J dropped 5; count of bases not matched to a gene: 7. This CDR3 contains 14 residues. CDR1 SGHNT and CDR2 YENEEA come from the germline V gene. The CDR3 is CASSPGQGLTEAFF. The CDR3 bases are TGTGCCAGCAGCCCCGGACAGGGACTTACTGAAGCTTTCTTT.

The J gene is TRBJ2-2, the V gene TRBV11-3; D is ambiguous. Per germline, CDR1 SGHNT and CDR2 YENEEA. The CDR3 covers 14 residues. V was pared by 0 bases and J by 6 bases, with 8 bases between. CDR3 sequence reads: CASSLDLVPGELFF. DNA of the CDR3: TGTGCCAGCAGCTTAGATTTAGTTCCCGGGGAGCTGTTTTTT.

The chain is built from TRBV5-6 and TRBJ1-2; D might be TRBD1 (5 bases). Germline V lookup: CDR1 SGHDT, CDR2 YYEEEE. The CDR3 runs 14 residues. The V and J ends lost 2 bases and 4 bases respectively, with 12 bases between them. The CDR3: CASSLKGRGYGYTF. The CDR3, as DNA: TGTGCCAGCAGCTTAAAGGGTAGGGGCTATGGCTACACCTTC.

V gene TRBV30 combines with J gene TRBJ2-2, with 8 nucleotides matching TRBD2. Germline-derived CDR1 and CDR2 are GTSNPN and SVGIG (reference sequence). The V segment lost 7 bases and the J segment 5 bases; nucleotides outside the gene matches: 9. The CDR3 is made up of 14 amino acids. The CDR3 loop reads CAYIAGTGTGELFF. CDR3 nucleotides: TGTGCCTATATAGCGGGAACAGGTACCGGGGAGCTGTTTTTT.

V and J are TRBV4-2 and TRBJ2-4; 7 bases are shared with TRBD2. The CDR3 totals 17 residues. With 0 bases clipped from V and 0 bases from J, the junction kept 5 bases outside the gene matches. Germline assignment: CDR1 LGHNA and CDR2 YNFKEQ. The CDR3 DNA is TGTGCCAGCAGCCAAGATTTTAGCGGGCAAGCCAAAAACATTCAGTACTTC. Encoded protein: CASSQDFSGQAKNIQYF.

This chain joins TRBV7-2 and TRBJ2-3, with TRBD2 matching over 8 bases. This CDR3 region has 18 residues. V shed 1 base, J shed 8 bases, and the junction held 17 bases outside the gene matches. The germline V gene has CDR1 SGHTA and CDR2 FQGNSA. CDR3 nucleotides: TGTGCCAGCAGCTTAGGCCCACCTGGCCAGCGGGAGAGATCTACGCAGTATTTT. Protein product: CASSLGPPGQRERSTQYF. Drawing the rest from reference TRBV7-2 and TRBJ2-3, the complete variable domain is GAGVSQSPSNKVTEKGKDVELRCDPISGHTALYWYRQSLGQGLEFLIYFQGNSAPDKSGLPSDRFSAERTGGSVSTLTIQRTQQEDSAVYLCASSLGPPGQRERSTQYFGPGTRLTVL.

The chain has TRBV9 and TRBJ1-2, with D perhaps TRBD1 (5 bases). This CDR3 spans 15 amino acids. CDR1 SGDLS and CDR2 YYNGEE come from the germline V gene. Trimming pared 4 bases from V and 8 bases from J, leaving 21 bases between. For the CDR3, the DNA is TGTGCCAGCAGCCCCGGGGGGGGATCGACTGGGGGCTACACCTTC. This gives the protein CASSPGGGSTGGYTF.

Regarding this clone: One junction end disagrees with the germline gene, perhaps due to a read error. This chain joins TRBV2 and TRBJ2-2; 10 bases line up with TRBD2. Germline CDR1 is SNHLY and CDR2 is FYNNEI. The CDR3 spans 15 residues. The CDR3 reads CATLAGVANTGELSF. CDR3 DNA: TGTGCCACCCTAGCGGGGGTCGCGAACACCGGGGAGCTGTCTTTT.

V and J are TRBV11-3 and TRBJ2-1; D gene uncertain. CDR1 SGHNT and CDR2 YENEEA come from the germline V gene. With 1 base removed from V and 9 bases from J, the gap between germline ends came to 4 bases. This CDR3 region has 11 residues. The CDR3 sequence: CASSLAGEQFF. DNA for the CDR3: TGTGCCAGCAGCTTAGCGGGTGAGCAGTTCTTC.

The V and J genes are TRBV6-4 and TRBJ2-7, with 8 bases fitting TRBD2. Germline values: CDR1 MRHNA, CDR2 SNTAGT. This CDR3 has 15 amino acids. The CDR3 sequence: CDGGTERGTSYEQYF. The CDR3 DNA follows: TGTGATGGTGGCACGGAGCGGGGGACGAGCTACGAGCAGTACTTC.

This clone was detected only once. The chain is built from TRBV5-6 and TRBJ2-7, with D tentatively TRBD2 (7 bases). The CDR3 sequence is 15 residues long. Trimming cost V 2 bases and J 6 bases, with 18 bases left between them. Per germline, CDR1 SGHDT and CDR2 YYEEEE. The CDR3 DNA follows: TGTGCCAGCAGCTTAAAGGGGGACTATACGGCCGAGCAGTACTTC. Its translation: CASSLKGDYTAEQYF.

The chain joins TRBV27 to TRBJ2-7, with a tentative D call TRBD2 (6 bases). This CDR3 has 14 residues. The germline V gene has CDR1 MNHEY and CDR2 SMNVEV (reference sequence). Trimming took 3 bases from V and 8 from J, leaving 17 bases between them. The CDR3 region has the DNA TGTGCCAGCAGTTTGGACTACCGGTCCTTAAAGCAGTACTTC. The encoded protein is CASSLDYRSLKQYF.

The rearrangement joins TRBV19 to TRBJ2-7; TRBD1 agrees at 9 bases. Per germline, CDR1 LNHDA and CDR2 SQIVND (reference sequence). The CDR3 is 13 amino acids. V gave up 9 bases and J gave up 4 bases; unmatched junction bases: 7. The CDR3 loop is CASSFGQGYEQYF. The CDR3 DNA reads as TGTGCCAGCAGCTTTGGACAGGGGTACGAGCAGTACTTC. The full variable domain, with the rest looked up from reference TRBV19 and TRBJ2-7, is DGGITQSPKYLFRKEGQNVTLSCEQNLNHDAMYWYRQDPGQGLRLIYYSQIVNDFQKGDIAEGYSVSREKKESFPLTVTSAQKNPTAFYLCASSFGQGYEQYFGPGTRLTVT.